The present T cell receptor (beta chain) was sequenced within a study of response to subunit inactivated influenza vaccine. The sample holds a few counts of this clonotype. Its antigen is unknown. TCRdb reprocessed the RT-PCR reads via MiXCR and lists one record per CDR3 protein. The sample has 250,000 to 350,000 distinct CDR3 sequences, over 20% seen once. Study-level findings and limits: Each seasonal influenza vaccination, the authors suggested, recruits few new T cells.

The TCR originated in a man between 50 and 75 years old who received an inactivated influenza vaccine. This specimen consisted of PBMCs from blood, obtained approximately 20 months after vaccination.

The CDR3 DNA follows: TGTGCCAGCAGTTACTCGACAGGGGAAAACTACGAGCAGTACTTC. Its protein is CASSYSTGENYEQYF. The rearrangement uses TRBV6-5 and TRBJ2-7, with TRBD1 identical over 8 bases. The germline CDR1 and CDR2 sequences are MNHEY and SVGAGI. The CDR3 is made up of 15 amino acids. V shed 0 bases and J 3 bases; nucleotides not matched to a gene: 4.